A single sample gave rise to the 27 T cell receptor beta chains below, sequenced in a study of blood T cells in healthy people across ages. With a J-beta primer mix and a sample-barcoded 5' primer, a second PCR ran 7 to 11 cycles. TCRdb used MiXCR to reprocess the 5' RACE reads, holding one entry per CDR3 protein. This repertoire shows about 970,000 distinct CDR3 sequences, roughly half found once; its top ten account for roughly a fifth. The sequencing input was blood. Source of these receptors: a woman between 55 and 75 years old in good health.

The V gene is TRBV20-1, the J gene TRBJ2-5; possibly TRBD1 for D (6 bases). The CDR3 has 13 amino acids. CDR1 and CDR2 (germline): DFQATT, SNEGSKA (reference sequence). The germline V and J ends were trimmed by 3 bases and 2 bases, with 10 bases remaining between them. This chain's CDR3 is CSASDRLQETQYF. The DNA for the CDR3 is TGCAGTGCTAGCGACAGGTTACAAGAGACCCAGTACTTC.

As to this clonotype: One junction end does not reproduce the germline sequence, and a read error may be involved. The chain combines TRBV15 with TRBJ1-4, with D maybe TRBD1 (6 bases). The germline V gene has CDR1 LNHNV and CDR2 YYDKDF (reference sequence). The CDR3 extends over 16 amino acids. As DNA, the CDR3 is TGTGCCACCAGCAGAGAAATGGGGGCTACTAATGAAGAACTGTTTTTT. Amino acid sequence: CATSREMGATNEELFF.

In its sample, this clonotype was seen many times. The J gene is TRBJ2-5, the V gene TRBV10-3, with D uncertain. Germline CDR1 ENHRY, CDR2 SYGVKD. Trimming stripped 6 bases from V and 7 bases from J, with 12 bases between. This CDR3 is 12 amino acids long. The DNA of the CDR3 is TGTGCCATCAGCAGCCAGGACGGGACCCAGTACTTC. It yields the protein CAISSQDGTQYF.

CDR3 in DNA: TGCAGTGCTATGGGTGTGACAGATACCAATCAGCCCCAGCATTTT. This gives the protein CSAMGVTDTNQPQHF. The chain recombines TRBV20-1 with TRBJ1-5; D is perhaps TRBD1 (5 bases). Germline CDR1 reads DFQATT; CDR2 reads SNEGSKA (reference sequence). V was trimmed by 4 bases and J by 3 bases, leaving 16 bases between them. The CDR3 runs to 15 residues.

The chain is built from TRBV6-5 and TRBJ1-2; D not certain. V was clipped by 7 bases and J by 2 bases, with 11 bases between them. CDR1 and CDR2 (germline): MNHEY, SVGAGI. This CDR3 spans 13 amino acids. Here the CDR3 DNA reads TGTGCCAGCACCGCCGGACGGAACTATGGCTACACCTTC. Protein product: CASTAGRNYGYTF.

This clonotype was seen only once. This could be a read error, since a much larger clone is one nucleotide away. The J gene is TRBJ1-2, the V gene TRBV4-1, with TRBD1 matching 9 bases. The germline gives CDR1 MGHRA, CDR2 YSYEKL. V was pared by 4 bases and J by 6 bases, with 12 bases of the junction left unmatched. The length of the CDR3 is 16 residues. CDR3 coding DNA: TGCGCCAGCAGCCGAGAGGGGACAGGGTCAAACCATGGCTACACCTTC. This gives the protein CASSREGTGSNHGYTF.

V and J are TRBV20-1 and TRBJ2-4; 8 bases align to TRBD1. This CDR3 has 15 amino acids. J was trimmed by 3 bases and V by 6 bases; bases with no gene match: 10. The germline V gene encodes CDR1 DFQATT and CDR2 SNEGSKA (reference sequence). The CDR3 DNA sequence: TGCAGTGCAACCTCCAGGACAGGGAACAAAAACATTCAGTACTTC. Translated, it gives CSATSRTGNKNIQYF.

The chain links TRBV2 to TRBJ2-7, with D possibly called TRBD1 or TRBD2 (5 bases each). The assigned J gene may be wrong: the sequence end matches TRBJ2-4 better. From germline, CDR1 is SNHLY and CDR2 FYNNEI. The CDR3 loop spans 12 amino acids. The CDR3 DNA is TGTGCCAGCAGTCGGGACCCGAACATTCAGTACTTC. This translates into CASSRDPNIQYF.

The chain uses TRBV9 and TRBJ2-4, with a possible D match to TRBD2 (6 bases). Gene TRBJ2-5 matches the end of the DNA better, so the J call may be wrong. Looked up from germline, CDR1 is SGDLS and CDR2 is YYNGEE. CDR3 length: 12 residues. The CDR3 spells CASAGSGETQYF. The CDR3 coding sequence is TGTGCCAGTGCGGGGAGTGGCGAGACCCAGTACTTC.

This rearrangement joins TRBV25-1 to TRBJ1-1; TRBD1 matches at 8 bases. CDR3 length: 12 residues. V was pared by 7 bases and J by 9 bases, with 7 bases of the junction left unmatched. The germline CDR1 and CDR2 sequences are MGHDK and SYGVNS. CDR3 amino acids: CASKGTGDKAFF. The CDR3, as DNA: TGTGCCAGCAAAGGGACAGGCGATAAAGCTTTCTTT.

This clonotype was seen only a few times. The J gene is TRBJ2-1, the V gene TRBV11-2, with D tentatively TRBD1 (6 bases). CDR1 SGHAT and CDR2 FQNNGV come from the germline V gene. With 5 bases removed from V and 8 bases from J, the gap between germline ends came to 19 bases. There are 15 residues in the CDR3. The CDR3 loop reads CASSPGVGRADEQFF. The CDR3 nucleotides are TGTGCCAGCAGCCCAGGGGTGGGAAGGGCGGATGAGCAGTTCTTC.

The chain links TRBV20-1 to TRBJ1-1; D uncertain. With 6 bases removed from V and 2 bases from J, the gap between germline ends came to 19 bases. In germline, CDR1 is DFQATT, CDR2 SNEGSKA (reference sequence). The CDR3 runs 15 residues. The CDR3 sequence: CSASTLPTGNTEAFF. The CDR3 nucleotides are TGCAGTGCCTCAACTCTCCCGACGGGAAACACTGAAGCTTTCTTT.

The V gene is TRBV11-2, the J gene TRBJ1-2, with D maybe TRBD1 (5 bases). There are 16 residues in the CDR3. The V gene's germline CDR1 is SGHAT and CDR2 FQNNGV. V lost 2 bases to trimming and J lost 5 bases, with 18 bases between them. CDR3 sequence: CASSLRLGDLSYGYTF. The CDR3 DNA reads as TGTGCCAGCAGCTTAAGGTTAGGGGACCTGAGTTATGGCTACACCTTC.

The V gene is TRBV29-1, the J gene TRBJ2-5; 11 bases map to TRBD2. With V trimmed by 7 bases and J by 1 base, 11 bases remained unmatched. The germline V gene has CDR1 SQVTM and CDR2 ANQGSEA. The CDR3 is 16 amino acids. The CDR3 here is CSATGTSGASQETQYF. The DNA of the CDR3 is TGCAGCGCAACCGGGACTAGCGGAGCCTCCCAAGAGACCCAGTACTTC.

In its sample, this clonotype was seen many times. V is TRBV28 and J is TRBJ2-7; TRBD1 matches 7 bases. CDR3 length equals 11 residues. Per the germline V gene, CDR1 is MDHEN and CDR2 is SYDVKM. The CDR3 coding sequence is TGTGCTACGACAGGGCAATACGAGCAGTACTTC. It yields the protein CATTGQYEQYF.

This chain joins TRBV7-2 and TRBJ2-5; TRBD2 is a possible D gene (7 bases). The germline V gene has CDR1 SGHTA and CDR2 FQGNSA. CDR3 size: 16 residues. Trimming pared 5 bases from V and 1 base from J, leaving 17 bases between. Here the CDR3 DNA reads TGTGCCAGCAGCCCGTACGCGGGGGCGACCCAAGAGACCCAGTACTTC. Residues: CASSPYAGATQETQYF.

This clonotype was seen only a few times. CDR3 sequence (DNA): TGTGCCAGCAGCATCCGGGGCAGGAACAATGAGCAGTTCTTC. Translated, it gives CASSIRGRNNEQFF. This chain links TRBV12-3 or TRBV12-4 with TRBJ2-1, with D perhaps matching TRBD1 or TRBD2 (5 bases each). V was shortened by 6 bases and J by 5 bases, with 14 bases between the two germline ends. The CDR3 loop spans 14 amino acids.

The chain is built from TRBV27 and TRBJ2-1; 8 bases agree with TRBD2. Trimming cost V 3 bases and J 9 bases; bases outside gene matches: 7. This CDR3 is built from 14 residues. CDR1 and CDR2 from the germline V gene are MNHEY and SMNVEV (reference sequence). For the CDR3, the DNA is TGTGCCAGCAGTTTGAGCGGGAGAGGTGGTGAGCAGTTCTTC. This gives the protein CASSLSGRGGEQFF.

This clonotype was seen a handful of times. This sequence joins TRBV6-2 or TRBV6-3 and TRBJ2-3, with 9 bases identical to TRBD2. This CDR3 comprises 16 residues. V dropped 7 bases and J dropped 5; count of bases not matched to a gene: 13. Germline CDR1 is MNHEY and CDR2 is SVGEGT. CDR3 in amino acids: CASTTVAGGSRDTQYF. CDR3 nucleotide sequence: TGTGCCAGCACCACGGTGGCGGGAGGGAGTAGAGATACGCAGTATTTT.

The rearrangement uses TRBV11-2 and TRBJ2-3; D is undetermined. This CDR3 contains 11 residues. The V and J ends lost 4 bases and 7 bases respectively, with 6 bases between them. Germline V gene data show CDR1 as SGHAT and CDR2 as FQNNGV. CDR3 coding DNA: TGTGCCAGCAGCTCTGGGCATACGCAGTATTTT. Amino acids: CASSSGHTQYF.

This chain joins TRBV20-1 and TRBJ2-5; possible D gene TRBD2, 5 bases. CDR1 and CDR2 from the germline V gene are DFQATT and SNEGSKA (reference sequence). This CDR3 comprises 8 residues. The CDR3 DNA follows: TGCAGGGCGGGGACCCAGTACTTC. It translates to CRAGTQYF.

The sample holds a few counts of this clonotype. The chain joins TRBV12-3 or TRBV12-4 to TRBJ2-1; the match to TRBD2 covers 9 bases. After removal of 6 bases from V and 3 bases from J, the junction contained 15 bases not matched to a gene. The CDR3 length is 18 residues. The CDR3 is CASSRIPSGAWNYNEQFF. CDR3 bases: TGTGCCAGCAGCCGTATTCCTAGCGGGGCCTGGAACTACAATGAGCAGTTCTTC.

The chain links TRBV14 to TRBJ2-7; unclear D gene. Trimming shortened V by 0 bases and J by 5 bases, and 17 bases separated the two germline ends. Germline V gene sequence: CDR1 SGHDN, CDR2 FVKESK. The CDR3 covers 16 residues. CDR3 nucleotide sequence: TGTGCCAGCAGCCAAGATTGGGGTCCCTTCCGGGACGAGCAGTACTTC. Translating gives CASSQDWGPFRDEQYF.

This chain joins TRBV29-1 and TRBJ2-5; TRBD2 aligns across 13 bases. Germline-derived CDR1 and CDR2 are SQVTM and ANQGSEA. The CDR3 totals 14 residues. V lost 2 bases, J lost 5 bases, and 2 bases stayed unmatched. The chain's CDR3 is CSVEKTSGRETQYF. In DNA form, the CDR3 reads TGCAGCGTTGAAAAGACTAGCGGGAGGGAGACCCAGTACTTC.

This clonotype was observed many times. The chain joins TRBV20-1 to TRBJ2-5, with D perhaps being TRBD1 or TRBD2 (6 bases each). There are 12 residues in the CDR3. Trimming took 6 bases from V and 5 from J, leaving 13 bases between them. CDR1 and CDR2 from the germline V gene are DFQATT and SNEGSKA (reference sequence). Written as DNA, the CDR3 is TGCAGTGCAAAGGGGGGCGGGGAGACCCAGTACTTC. Translation gives CSAKGGGETQYF.

V and J are TRBV4-2 and TRBJ1-4; TRBD1 agrees at 8 bases. V was clipped by 1 base and J by 0 bases; unmatched bases: 7. Germline CDR1 and CDR2: LGHNA and YNFKEQ. CDR3 length equals 18 residues. The CDR3: CASSQGQGWVATNEKLFF. CDR3 DNA sequence: TGTGCCAGCAGCCAAGGACAGGGGTGGGTTGCAACTAATGAAAAACTGTTTTTT.

This clonotype occurred many times. V gene TRBV7-2 combines with J gene TRBJ2-1; D not resolved. The V gene lost 2 bases and the J gene lost 3 bases, with 8 bases spanning the gap. Germline V gene data show CDR1 as SGHTA and CDR2 as FQGNSA. This CDR3 has 14 residues. The CDR3 region has the DNA TGTGCCAGCAGCTTAAGTGAGAACTACAATGAGCAGTTCTTC. Translated: CASSLSENYNEQFF.